This T cell receptor beta chain was recorded in a study of early T cells in non-severe SARS-CoV-2 infection. Individual cDNA molecules received unique molecular identifiers during library preparation. MiXCR, applied by TCRdb to the 5' RACE reads, yields one record per CDR3 protein. The repertoire holds roughly 110,000 distinct CDR3 sequences, roughly 11% seen once, with roughly 7.1% in the top ten. Germline V gene lookup returns CDR1 SQVTM and CDR2 ANQGSEA. The CDR3 spans 16 residues. The V and J ends lost 3 bases and 1 base respectively, with 16 bases between them. The sequencing input was whole blood. The receptor was derived from an adult who was a healthcare worker with PCR-confirmed SARS-CoV-2 infection or an uninfected control (not recorded which). The chain recombines TRBV29-1 with TRBJ2-4, with D perhaps TRBD1 or TRBD2 (6 bases each). CDR3 sequence (DNA): TGCAGCGTTGATGAGCTCTCGGGGGCGGCCAAAAACATTCAGTACTTC. It encodes CSVDELSGAAKNIQYF.